This T cell receptor beta chain was found in a study of blood T cell repertoires in COVID-19. Authors' methods: It was from reference gene primer amplification that nucleated cell counts were estimated. Sequenced by immunoSEQ multiplex PCR; TCRdb stores in-frame clones only, minus some. The V and J calls and the clone size are those of that table, but D and trimming were determined from the DNA. This table has fewer than 500,000 clones, 75% to 90% appearing once. Assignment of participants to cohorts was predicated upon participant-reported clinical history. From germline, CDR1 is LGHNA and CDR2 YNFKEQ. CDR3 length: 15 amino acids. Losses at the gene ends were 1 base for V and 9 bases for J; bases not matched to a gene: 4.

The chain recombines TRBV4-2 with TRBJ1-6; 9 bases are shared with TRBD1. The sequenced material came from PBMCs or T cells enriched from blood (not recorded which). This clonotype was sampled from a woman between 18 and 30 years old who had recovered from COVID-19. The CDR3 DNA follows: TGTGCCAGCAGCCAAGGACAGGGGGTTGGTTCACCCCTCCACTTT. It yields the protein CASSQGQGVGSPLHF.